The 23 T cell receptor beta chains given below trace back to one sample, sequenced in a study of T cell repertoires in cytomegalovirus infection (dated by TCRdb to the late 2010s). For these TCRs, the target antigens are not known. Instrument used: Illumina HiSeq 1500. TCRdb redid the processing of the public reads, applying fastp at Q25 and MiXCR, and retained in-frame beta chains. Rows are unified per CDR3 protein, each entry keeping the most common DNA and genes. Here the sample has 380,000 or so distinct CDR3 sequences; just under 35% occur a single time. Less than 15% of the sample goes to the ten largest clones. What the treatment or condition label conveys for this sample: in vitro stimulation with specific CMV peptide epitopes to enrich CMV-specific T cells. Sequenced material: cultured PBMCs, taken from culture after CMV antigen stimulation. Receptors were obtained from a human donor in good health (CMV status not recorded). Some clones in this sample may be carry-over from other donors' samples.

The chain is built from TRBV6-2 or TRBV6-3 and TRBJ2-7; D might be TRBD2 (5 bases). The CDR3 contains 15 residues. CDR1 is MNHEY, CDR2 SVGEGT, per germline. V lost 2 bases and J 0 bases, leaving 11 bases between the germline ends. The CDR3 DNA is TGTGCCAGCAGTTACGTTCTGGGGAGCTCCTACGAGCAGTACTTC. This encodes CASSYVLGSSYEQYF.

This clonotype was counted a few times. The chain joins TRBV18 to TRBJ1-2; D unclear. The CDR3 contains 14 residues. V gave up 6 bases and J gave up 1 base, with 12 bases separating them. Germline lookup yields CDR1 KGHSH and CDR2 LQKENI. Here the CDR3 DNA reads TGTGCCAGCTCCACCAACGGCGATAACTATGGCTACACCTTC. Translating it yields CASSTNGDNYGYTF.

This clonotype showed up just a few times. The CDR3 DNA reads TGTGCCAGCAGCTTAGATTTAATGGAAAGCAATCAGCCCCAGCATTTT. Amino acids: CASSLDLMESNQPQHF. This rearrangement joins TRBV11-3 to TRBJ1-5; no definite D call. The CDR3 contains 16 residues. V shed 0 bases and J shed 1 base, with 10 bases lying between them. Germline V gene data show CDR1 as SGHNT and CDR2 as YENEEA.

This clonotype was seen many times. CDR3 region: CASSSPAPRDTQYF. The CDR3 nucleotides are TGTGCCAGCAGCTCCCCGGCCCCTCGAGATACGCAGTATTTT. The chain uses TRBV7-8 and TRBJ2-3, with D unresolved. Trimming cost V 4 bases and J 5 bases, with 13 bases left between them. In germline, CDR1 is SGHVS, CDR2 FQNEAQ. This CDR3 has 14 residues.

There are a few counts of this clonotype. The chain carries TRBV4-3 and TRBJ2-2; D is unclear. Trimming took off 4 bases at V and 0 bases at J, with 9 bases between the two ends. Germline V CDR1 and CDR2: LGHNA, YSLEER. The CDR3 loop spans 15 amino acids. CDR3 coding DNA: TGCGCCAGCAGCCGTATCCACCCGAACACCGGGGAGCTGTTTTTT. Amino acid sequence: CASSRIHPNTGELFF.

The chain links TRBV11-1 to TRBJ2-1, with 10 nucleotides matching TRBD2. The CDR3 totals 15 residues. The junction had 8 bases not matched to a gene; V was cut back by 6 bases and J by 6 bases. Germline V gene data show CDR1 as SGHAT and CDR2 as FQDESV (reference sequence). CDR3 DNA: TGTGCCAGCAGACCTCCGGGACTAGCGTCCAATGAGCAGTTCTTC. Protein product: CASRPPGLASNEQFF.

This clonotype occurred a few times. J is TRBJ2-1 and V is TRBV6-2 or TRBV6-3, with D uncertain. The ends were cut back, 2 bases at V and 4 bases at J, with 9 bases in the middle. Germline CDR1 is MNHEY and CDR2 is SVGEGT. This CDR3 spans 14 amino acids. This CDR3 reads CASSYHTAYNEQFF. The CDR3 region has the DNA TGTGCCAGCAGTTACCATACGGCGTACAATGAGCAGTTCTTC.

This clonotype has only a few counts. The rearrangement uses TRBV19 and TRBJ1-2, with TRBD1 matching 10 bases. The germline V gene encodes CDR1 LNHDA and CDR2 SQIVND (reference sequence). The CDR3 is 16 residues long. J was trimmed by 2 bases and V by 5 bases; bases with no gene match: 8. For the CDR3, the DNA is TGTGCCAGTAGTTCAGAAGGACAGGGGGTCAACTATGGCTACACCTTC. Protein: CASSSEGQGVNYGYTF.

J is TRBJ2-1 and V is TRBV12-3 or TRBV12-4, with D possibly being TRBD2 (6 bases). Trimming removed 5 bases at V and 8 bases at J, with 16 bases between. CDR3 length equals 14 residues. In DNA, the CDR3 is TGTGCCAGCAGTCAAATGCCCCCGGGGGATGAGCAGTTCTTC. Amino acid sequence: CASSQMPPGDEQFF.

The CDR3 is CATSETMETQYF. The CDR3 nucleotides read TGTGCCACCAGTGAAACAATGGAGACCCAGTACTTC. The chain joins TRBV24-1 to TRBJ2-5; D not resolved. The germline gives CDR1 KGHDR, CDR2 SFDVKD. The V end was cut by 4 bases, the J end by 5 bases, with 7 bases between. The CDR3 has 12 amino acids.

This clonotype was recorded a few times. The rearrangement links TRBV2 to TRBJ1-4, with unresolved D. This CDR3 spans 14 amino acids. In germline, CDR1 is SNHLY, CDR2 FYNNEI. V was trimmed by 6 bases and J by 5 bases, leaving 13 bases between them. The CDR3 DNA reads TGTGCCAGCAGAGAAAGGGCCCTCAATGAAAAACTGTTTTTT. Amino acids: CASRERALNEKLFF.

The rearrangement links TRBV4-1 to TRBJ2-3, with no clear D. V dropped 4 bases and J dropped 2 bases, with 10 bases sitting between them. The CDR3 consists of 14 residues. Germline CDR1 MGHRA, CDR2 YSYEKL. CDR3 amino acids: CASSPDLNTDTQYF. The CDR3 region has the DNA TGCGCCAGCAGCCCGGACCTTAACACAGATACGCAGTATTTT.

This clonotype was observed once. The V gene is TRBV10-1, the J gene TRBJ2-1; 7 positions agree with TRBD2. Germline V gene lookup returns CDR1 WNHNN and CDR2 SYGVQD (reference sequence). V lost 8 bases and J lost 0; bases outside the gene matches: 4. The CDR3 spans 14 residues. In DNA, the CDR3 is TGCGCCAGCTCTAGCGGAAACTCCTACAATGAGCAGTTCTTC. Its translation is CASSSGNSYNEQFF.

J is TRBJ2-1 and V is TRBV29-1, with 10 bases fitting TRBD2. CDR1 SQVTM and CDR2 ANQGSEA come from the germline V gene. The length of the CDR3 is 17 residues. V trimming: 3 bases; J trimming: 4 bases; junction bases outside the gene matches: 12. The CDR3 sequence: CSVELGQSGREYNEQFF. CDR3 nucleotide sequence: TGCAGCGTTGAGTTGGGACAAAGCGGGAGGGAGTACAATGAGCAGTTCTTC.

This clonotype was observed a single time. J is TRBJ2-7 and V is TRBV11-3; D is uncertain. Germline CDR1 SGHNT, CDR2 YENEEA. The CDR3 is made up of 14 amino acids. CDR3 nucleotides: TGTGCCAGCAGCTTAGCTGGGCACTCCTACGTGCAGTACGTC. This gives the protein CASSLAGHSYVQYV.

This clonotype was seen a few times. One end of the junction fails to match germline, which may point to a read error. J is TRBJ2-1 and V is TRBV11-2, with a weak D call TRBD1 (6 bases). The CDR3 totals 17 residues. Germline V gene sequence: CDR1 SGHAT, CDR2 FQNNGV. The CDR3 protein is CASTLGAWTDTYNEQFF. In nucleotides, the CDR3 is TGTGCCAGCACCTTAGGGGCATGGACAGATACCTACAATGAGCAGTTCTTC.

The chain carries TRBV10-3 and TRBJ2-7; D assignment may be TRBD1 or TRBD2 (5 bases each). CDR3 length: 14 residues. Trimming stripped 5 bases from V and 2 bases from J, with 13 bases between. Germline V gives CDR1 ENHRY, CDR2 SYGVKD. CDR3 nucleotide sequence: TGTGCCATCAGTTCTGGGGGAGCACCCTACGAGCAGTACTTC. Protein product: CAISSGGAPYEQYF.

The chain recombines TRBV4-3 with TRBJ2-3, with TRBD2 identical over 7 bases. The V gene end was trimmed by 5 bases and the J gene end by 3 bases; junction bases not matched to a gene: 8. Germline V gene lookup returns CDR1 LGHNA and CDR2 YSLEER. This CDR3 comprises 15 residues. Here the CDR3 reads CASSSDSGYTDTQYF. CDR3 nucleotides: TGCGCCAGCAGCTCCGATAGCGGGTATACAGATACGCAGTATTTT.

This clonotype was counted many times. The CDR3 region is CASSAQGNTEAFF. The CDR3 bases are TGTGCCAGCAGCGCCCAGGGTAACACTGAAGCTTTCTTT. This sequence joins TRBV2 and TRBJ1-1; a possible D gene is TRBD1 (5 bases). V was trimmed by 6 bases and J by 2 bases, leaving 10 bases between them. Germline CDR1 and CDR2: SNHLY and FYNNEI. This CDR3 comprises 13 residues.

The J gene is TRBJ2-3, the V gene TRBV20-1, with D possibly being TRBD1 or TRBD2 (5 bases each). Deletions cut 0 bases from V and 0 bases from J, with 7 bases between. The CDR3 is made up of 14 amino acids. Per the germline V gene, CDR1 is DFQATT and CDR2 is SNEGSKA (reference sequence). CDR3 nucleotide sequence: TGCAGTGCTAGAGATTGGGGGAGCACAGATACGCAGTATTTT. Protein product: CSARDWGSTDTQYF.

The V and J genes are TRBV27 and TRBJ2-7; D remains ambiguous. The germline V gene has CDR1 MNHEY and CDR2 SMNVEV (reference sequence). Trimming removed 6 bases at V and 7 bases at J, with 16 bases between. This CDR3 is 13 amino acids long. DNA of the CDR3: TGTGCCAGCAGAGACCCTTCGTTTCGGGAGCAGTACTTC. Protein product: CASRDPSFREQYF.

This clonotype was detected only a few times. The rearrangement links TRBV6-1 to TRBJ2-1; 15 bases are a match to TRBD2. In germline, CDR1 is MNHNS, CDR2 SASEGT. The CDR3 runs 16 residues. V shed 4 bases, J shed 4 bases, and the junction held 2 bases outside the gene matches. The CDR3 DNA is TGTGCCAGCAGTGGGACTAGCGGGAGGGCGTACAATGAGCAGTTCTTC. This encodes CASSGTSGRAYNEQFF.

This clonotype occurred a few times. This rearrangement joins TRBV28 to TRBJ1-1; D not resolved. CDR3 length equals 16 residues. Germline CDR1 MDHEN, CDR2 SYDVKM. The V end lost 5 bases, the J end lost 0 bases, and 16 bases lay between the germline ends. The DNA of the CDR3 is TGTGCCAGCAGTCCCTTATTGGCGGGGATGAACACTGAAGCTTTCTTT. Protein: CASSPLLAGMNTEAFF.